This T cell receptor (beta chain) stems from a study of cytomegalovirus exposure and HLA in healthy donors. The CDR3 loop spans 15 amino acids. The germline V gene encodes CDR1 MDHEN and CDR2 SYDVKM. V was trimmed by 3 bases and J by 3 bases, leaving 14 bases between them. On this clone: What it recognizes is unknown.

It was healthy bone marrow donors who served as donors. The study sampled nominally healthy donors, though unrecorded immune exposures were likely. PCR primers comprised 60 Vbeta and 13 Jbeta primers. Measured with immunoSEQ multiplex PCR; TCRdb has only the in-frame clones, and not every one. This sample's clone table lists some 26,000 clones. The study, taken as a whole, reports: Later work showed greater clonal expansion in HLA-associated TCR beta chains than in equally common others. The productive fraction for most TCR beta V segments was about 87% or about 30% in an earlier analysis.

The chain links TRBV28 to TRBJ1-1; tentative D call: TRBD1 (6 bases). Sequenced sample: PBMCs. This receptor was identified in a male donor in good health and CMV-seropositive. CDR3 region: CASSLGETGYTEAFF. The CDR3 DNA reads TGTGCCAGCAGTTTGGGGGAAACAGGGTACACTGAAGCTTTCTTT.